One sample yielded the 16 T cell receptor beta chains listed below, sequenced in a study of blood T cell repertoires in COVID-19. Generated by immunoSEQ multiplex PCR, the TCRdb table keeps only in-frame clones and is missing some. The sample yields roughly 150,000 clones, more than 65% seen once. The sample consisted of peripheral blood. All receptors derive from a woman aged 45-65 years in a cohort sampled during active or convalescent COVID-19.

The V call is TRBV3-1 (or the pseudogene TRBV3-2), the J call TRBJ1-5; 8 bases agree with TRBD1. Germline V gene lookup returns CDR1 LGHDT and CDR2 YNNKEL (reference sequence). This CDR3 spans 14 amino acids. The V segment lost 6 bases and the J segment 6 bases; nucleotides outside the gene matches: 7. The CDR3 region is CASSPTGGSQPQHF. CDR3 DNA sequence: TGTGCCAGCAGTCCCACAGGGGGGAGTCAGCCCCAGCATTTT.

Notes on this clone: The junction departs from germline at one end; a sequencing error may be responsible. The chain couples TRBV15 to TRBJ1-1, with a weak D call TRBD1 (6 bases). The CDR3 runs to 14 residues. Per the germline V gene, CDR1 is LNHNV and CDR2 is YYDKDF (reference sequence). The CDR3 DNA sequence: TGTGCCACCAGAAGAGGACAGCCGAACACTGAAGCTTTCTTT. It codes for CATRRGQPNTEAFF.

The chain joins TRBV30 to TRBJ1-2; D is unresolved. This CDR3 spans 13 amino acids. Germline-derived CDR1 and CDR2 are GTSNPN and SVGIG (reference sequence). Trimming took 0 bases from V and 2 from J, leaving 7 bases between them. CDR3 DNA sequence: TGTGCCTGGAGTGTAGAGGGAAACTATGGCTACACCTTC. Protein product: CAWSVEGNYGYTF. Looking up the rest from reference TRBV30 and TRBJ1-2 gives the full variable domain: SQTIHQWPATLVQPVGSPLSLECTVEGTSNPNLYWYRQAAGRGLQLLFYSVGIGQISSEVPQNLSASRPQDRQFILSSKKLLLSDSGFYLCAWSVEGNYGYTFGSGTRLTVV.

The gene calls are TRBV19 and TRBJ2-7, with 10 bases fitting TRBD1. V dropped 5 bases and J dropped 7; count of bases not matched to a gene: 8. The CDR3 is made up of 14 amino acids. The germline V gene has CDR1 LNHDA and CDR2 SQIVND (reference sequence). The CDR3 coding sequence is TGTGCCAGTAGTGGCGGGACAGGGGTCCGTGAGCAGTACTTC. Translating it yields CASSGGTGVREQYF.

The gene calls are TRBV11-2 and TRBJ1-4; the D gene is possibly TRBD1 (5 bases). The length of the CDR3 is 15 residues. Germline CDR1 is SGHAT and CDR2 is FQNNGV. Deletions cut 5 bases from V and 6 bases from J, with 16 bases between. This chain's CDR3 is CASSTKTGTDEKLFF. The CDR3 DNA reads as TGTGCCAGCAGCACAAAAACAGGAACGGATGAAAAACTGTTTTTT.

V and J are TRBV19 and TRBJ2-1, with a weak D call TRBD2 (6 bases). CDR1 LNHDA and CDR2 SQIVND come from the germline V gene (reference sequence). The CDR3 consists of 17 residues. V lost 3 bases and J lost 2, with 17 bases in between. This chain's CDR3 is CASSIGWGELAYNEQFF. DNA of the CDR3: TGTGCCAGTAGTATCGGTTGGGGGGAGCTTGCCTACAATGAGCAGTTCTTC.

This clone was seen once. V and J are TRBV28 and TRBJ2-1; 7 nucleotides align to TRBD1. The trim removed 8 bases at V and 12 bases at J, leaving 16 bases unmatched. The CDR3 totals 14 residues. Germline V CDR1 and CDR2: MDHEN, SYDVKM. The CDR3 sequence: CASWGQTGTGGQFF. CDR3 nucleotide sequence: TGTGCCAGCTGGGGACAGACCGGGACGGGTGGGCAGTTCTTC.

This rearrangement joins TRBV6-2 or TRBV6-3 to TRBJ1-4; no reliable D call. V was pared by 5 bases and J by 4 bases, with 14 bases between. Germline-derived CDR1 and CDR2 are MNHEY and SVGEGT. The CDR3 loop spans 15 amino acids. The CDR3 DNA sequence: TGTGCCAGCAGTCACCGCCGGGTCCTTAATGAAAAACTGTTTTTT. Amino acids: CASSHRRVLNEKLFF.

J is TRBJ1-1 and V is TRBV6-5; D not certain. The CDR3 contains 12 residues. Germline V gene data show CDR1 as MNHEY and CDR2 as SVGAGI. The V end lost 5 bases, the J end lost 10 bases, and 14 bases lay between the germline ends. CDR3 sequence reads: CASSPPPLVAFF. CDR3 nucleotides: TGTGCCAGCAGTCCCCCCCCACTTGTAGCTTTCTTT.

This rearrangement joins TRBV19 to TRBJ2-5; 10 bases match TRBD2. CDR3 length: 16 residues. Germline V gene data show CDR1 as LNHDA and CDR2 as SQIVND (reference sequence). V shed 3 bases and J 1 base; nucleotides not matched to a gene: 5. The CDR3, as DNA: TGTGCCAGTAGTATCCATAGCGGGGGGCTCCAAGAGACCCAGTACTTC. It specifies CASSIHSGGLQETQYF.

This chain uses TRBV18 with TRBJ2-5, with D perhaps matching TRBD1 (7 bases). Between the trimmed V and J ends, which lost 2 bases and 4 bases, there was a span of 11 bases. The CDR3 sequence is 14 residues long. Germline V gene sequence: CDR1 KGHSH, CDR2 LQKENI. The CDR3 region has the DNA TGTGCCAGCTCACCATCCCAGGGGGGAGAGACCCAGTACTTC. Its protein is CASSPSQGGETQYF.

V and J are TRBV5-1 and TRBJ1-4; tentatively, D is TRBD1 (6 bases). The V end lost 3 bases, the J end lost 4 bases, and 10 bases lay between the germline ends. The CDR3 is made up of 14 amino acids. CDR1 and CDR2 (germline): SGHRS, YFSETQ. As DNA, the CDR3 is TGCGCCAGCAGCTCAGGGGCCAATAATGAAAAACTGTTTTTT. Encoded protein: CASSSGANNEKLFF.

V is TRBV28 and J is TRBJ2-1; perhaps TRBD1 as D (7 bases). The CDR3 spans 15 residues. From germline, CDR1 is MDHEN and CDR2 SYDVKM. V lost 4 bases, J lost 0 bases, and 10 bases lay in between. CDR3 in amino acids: CASSSGDSSYNEQFF. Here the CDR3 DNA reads TGTGCCAGCAGTTCGGGGGACAGCTCCTACAATGAGCAGTTCTTC.

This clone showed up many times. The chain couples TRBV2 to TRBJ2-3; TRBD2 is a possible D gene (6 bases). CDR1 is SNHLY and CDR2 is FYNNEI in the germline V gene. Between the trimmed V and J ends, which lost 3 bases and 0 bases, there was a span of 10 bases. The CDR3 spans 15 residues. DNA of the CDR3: TGTGCCAGCAGTGACCCGGGGGTTAGCACAGATACGCAGTATTTT. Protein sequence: CASSDPGVSTDTQYF.

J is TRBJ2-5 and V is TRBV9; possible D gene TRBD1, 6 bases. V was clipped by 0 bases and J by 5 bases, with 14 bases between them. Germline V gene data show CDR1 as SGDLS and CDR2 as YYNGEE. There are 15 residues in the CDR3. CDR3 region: CASSVVPGDGETQYF. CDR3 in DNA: TGTGCCAGCAGCGTAGTTCCAGGGGATGGGGAGACCCAGTACTTC.

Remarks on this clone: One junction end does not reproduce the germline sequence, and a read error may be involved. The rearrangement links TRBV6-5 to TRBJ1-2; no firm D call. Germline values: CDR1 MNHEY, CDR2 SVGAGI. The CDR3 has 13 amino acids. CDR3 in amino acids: CASSYSPYYGYTF. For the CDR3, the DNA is TGTGCCAGCAGTTACTCCCCTTACTACGGCTACACCTTC.